A single sample is the source of the 9 T cell receptor beta chains below, sequenced in a study of shared clonotypes between healthy human individuals (TCRdb year 2020). Library preparation was by the immunoSEQ multiplex PCR assay. Entries here come from immuneACCESS through TCRdb and include only in-frame sequences with V and J called. Some clones fail to appear in such tables; in the studies checked, an unresolved V gene covers under half of the shortfall, and the cause of the remainder is unknown. The sample records 2 million to 3 million clones, around nine tenths of which are singletons. The ten largest clones capture 0.13% to 0.15% of the sample. Sequences were obtained from naive CD4+ T cells sorted from blood. Sample cell subset or site, as interpreted from the label and publication: CD45RA+ positively selected. The receptor source for this set is a man between 18 and 35 years old in good health.

This chain uses TRBV27 with TRBJ2-1; D perhaps matches TRBD2 (5 bases). The V end lost 5 bases, the J end lost 2 bases, and 13 bases lay between the germline ends. Looked up from germline, CDR1 is MNHEY and CDR2 is SMNVEV (reference sequence). The CDR3 has 15 residues. In DNA, the CDR3 is TGTGCCAGCAGTCCCCGCACAGCGGCCTACAATGAGCAGTTCTTC. Amino acid sequence: CASSPRTAAYNEQFF.

The genes are TRBV5-1 and TRBJ2-5, with no clear D. V lost 5 bases and J lost 4, with 15 bases in between. CDR1 is SGHRS, CDR2 YFSETQ, per germline. The CDR3 contains 14 residues. The CDR3 nucleotides are TGCGCCAGCAGGCGCGCTCTTGAGACAGAGACCCAGTACTTC. This encodes CASRRALETETQYF.

This clone occurred once. The genes are TRBV10-3 and TRBJ1-3; perhaps TRBD1 as D (6 bases). V was shortened by 6 bases and J by 8 bases, with 23 bases between the two germline ends. Germline V lookup: CDR1 ENHRY, CDR2 SYGVKD. The CDR3 runs 16 residues. The CDR3 spells CAISIGQPVIGDTIYF. CDR3 in DNA: TGTGCCATCAGCATCGGACAGCCGGTAATAGGGGACACCATATATTTT.

The V gene is TRBV10-3, the J gene TRBJ1-2; 7 bases align to TRBD1. V lost 8 bases to trimming and J lost 4 bases; unmatched junction nucleotides: 4. CDR1 is ENHRY, CDR2 SYGVKD, per germline. CDR3 length: 12 amino acids. This chain's CDR3 is CAIARDSYGYTF. The CDR3 coding sequence is TGTGCCATCGCCCGGGACAGCTATGGCTACACCTTC.

This chain connects TRBV23-1 to TRBJ2-3; 12 nucleotides align to TRBD2. TRBV23-1 is labeled an ORF, and its function is uncertain. The CDR3 is 17 residues long. With V trimmed by 4 bases and J by 7 bases, 12 bases remained unmatched. The CDR3 coding sequence is TGCGCCAGCAGTCGCCCCGGACTAGCGGGATTGAAGTATACGCAGTATTTT. It yields the protein CASSRPGLAGLKYTQYF.

V and J are TRBV27 and TRBJ1-5; no firm D call. CDR3 size: 16 residues. Trimming took off 3 bases at V and 3 bases at J, with 15 bases between the two ends. Germline-derived CDR1 and CDR2 are MNHEY and SMNVEV (reference sequence). CDR3 DNA: TGTGCCAGCAGTTTTCCGACCGGACTCTACAATCAGCCCCAGCATTTT. The encoded protein is CASSFPTGLYNQPQHF.

The chain links TRBV15 to TRBJ2-1, with 11 bases that match TRBD1. From germline, CDR1 is LNHNV and CDR2 YYDKDF (reference sequence). The CDR3 extends over 16 amino acids. After removal of 0 bases from V and 9 bases from J, the junction contained 7 bases not matched to a gene. As DNA, the CDR3 is TGTGCCACCAGCAGAGATTACGGACAGGGGGCAGGTGAGCAGTTCTTC. Residues: CATSRDYGQGAGEQFF.

The rearrangement links TRBV28 to TRBJ1-5; tentatively, D is TRBD1 (6 bases). The germline V and J ends were trimmed by 2 bases and 0 bases, with 11 bases remaining between them. CDR3 length: 16 amino acids. Per germline, CDR1 MDHEN and CDR2 SYDVKM. The CDR3 sequence is CASSLRTANSNQPQHF. The CDR3 DNA reads TGTGCCAGCAGTTTAAGGACAGCTAATAGCAATCAGCCCCAGCATTTT.

The V call is TRBV5-1, the J call TRBJ2-5; perhaps D is TRBD1 or TRBD2 (5 bases each). The CDR3 has 15 amino acids. Trimming shortened V by 0 bases and J by 2 bases, and 11 bases separated the two germline ends. Looked up from germline, CDR1 is SGHRS and CDR2 is YFSETQ. The CDR3 loop reads CASSLGGIRQETQYF. In DNA form, the CDR3 reads TGCGCCAGCAGCTTGGGGGGGATTCGTCAAGAGACCCAGTACTTC.